This T cell receptor beta chain was sequenced in a study of T cell responses to AZD1222 COVID-19 vaccine. Study observations and caveats: An increase in Spike-specific TCR breadth and depth was observed after two AZD1222 doses. With dominance at 160-218 and 743-854, vaccine-associated CD4 TCRs spanned spike. Possibly, clonal diversity was underestimated; donors were largely white British and included more females.

From germline, CDR1 is SGHRS and CDR2 YFSETQ. The ends lost 3 bases at V and 4 bases at J; junction bases unmatched: 9. CDR3 size: 15 residues. Profiled with immunoSEQ multiplex PCR; TCRdb holds only in-frame clones, not every one. The sample records fewer than 150,000 clones, around nine tenths being singletons. Turning to this clone: The antigen is unknown.

Sequenced here: peripheral blood, sampled on day 0 of AZD1222 vaccination. The origin of this receptor is an adult in good health. V is TRBV5-1 and J is TRBJ2-7; TRBD1 aligns across 8 bases. CDR3 nucleotides: TGCGCCAGCAGCTACTCAGGGGGCGCCAAGTACGAGCAGTACTTC. Protein: CASSYSGGAKYEQYF.